This T cell receptor (beta chain) was obtained from a study of cytomegalovirus exposure and HLA in healthy donors. PCR was performed using 60 Vbeta and 13 Jbeta primers. Assay used: immunoSEQ multiplex PCR; TCRdb lists only in-frame clones, some missing. The sample carries around 130,000 clones, 74% recorded once. For this clone: Its antigen is not identified.

Study results and limitations: Later analysis suggested most CMV-associated TCR beta chains were HLA-restricted.

Germline-derived CDR1 and CDR2 are SNHLY and FYNNEI. V lost 2 bases and J lost 4, with 17 bases in between. This CDR3 is 16 amino acids long. V and J are TRBV2 and TRBJ1-2; a possible D gene is TRBD1 (6 bases). The sequence came from a woman aged 45-60 years in good health and CMV-seropositive. Sequenced sample: PBMCs. DNA of the CDR3: TGTGCCAGCAGTGAATTCCGGGGGGGCGCGACCTATGGCTACACCTTC. This translates into CASSEFRGGATYGYTF.